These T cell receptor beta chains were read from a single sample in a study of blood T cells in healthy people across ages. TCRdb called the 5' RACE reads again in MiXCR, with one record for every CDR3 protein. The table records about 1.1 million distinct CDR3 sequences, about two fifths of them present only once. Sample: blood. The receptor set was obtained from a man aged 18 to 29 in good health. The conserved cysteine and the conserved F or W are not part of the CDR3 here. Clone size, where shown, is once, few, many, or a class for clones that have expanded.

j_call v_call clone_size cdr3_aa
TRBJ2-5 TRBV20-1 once SAREALAVGETQY
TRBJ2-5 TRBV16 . ASSQEMNQY
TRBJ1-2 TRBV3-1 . ASSQVLIDGCT
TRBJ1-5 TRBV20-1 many SASASNQPQH
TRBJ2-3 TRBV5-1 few ASSLAMTDTQY
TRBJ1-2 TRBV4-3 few ASSQDLWNYGYT
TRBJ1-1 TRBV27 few ASSDAVSEAF
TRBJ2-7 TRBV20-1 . SARGTGKDKISYEQY
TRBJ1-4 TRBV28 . ASSHLGGEKLF
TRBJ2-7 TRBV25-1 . ASSGGVSYEQY
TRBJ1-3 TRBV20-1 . SAMAHSSGNTIY
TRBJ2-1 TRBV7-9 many ASSFDEQF
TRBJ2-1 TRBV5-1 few ASRGTEYNEQF
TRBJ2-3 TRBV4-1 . ASSQDLSARSTDTQY
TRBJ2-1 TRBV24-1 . ATSDPRDRYSYNEQF
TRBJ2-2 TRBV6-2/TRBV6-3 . ASSYSVAGTDTGELF
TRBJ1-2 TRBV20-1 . SARGARQGSGYT
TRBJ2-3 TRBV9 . AGSVAAAVADTQY
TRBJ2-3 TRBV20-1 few SVTRGFGTDTQY
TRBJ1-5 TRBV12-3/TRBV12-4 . ASSLVVAGGDQPQH
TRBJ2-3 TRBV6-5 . VSSYSPGTANSGSDTQY
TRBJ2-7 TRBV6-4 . ASRHRDRGGEQY
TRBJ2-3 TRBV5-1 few ASSESPDTQY
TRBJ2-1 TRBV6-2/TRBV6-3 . ASSARQYNEQF
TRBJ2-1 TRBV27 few ASSGTGFNEQF
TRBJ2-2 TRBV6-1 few ASSETANTGELF
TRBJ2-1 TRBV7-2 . ASSSSGGRGNEQF
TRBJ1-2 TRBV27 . ASSLSFRDYGYT
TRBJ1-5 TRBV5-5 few ASSEGQVNQPQH
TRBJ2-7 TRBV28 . ASSLGQDETYEQY
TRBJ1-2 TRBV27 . ASSLQGEDYGYT